This TCR beta chain was sequenced during a study of blood T cell repertoires in COVID-19. Study in general: From the United States, Italy and Spain came samples of acute and convalescent COVID-19. Sources were T cells, B-cell-depleted T cells, or PBMCs; the material itself was cDNA or gDNA.

Trimming shortened V by 1 base and J by 6 bases, and 10 bases separated the two germline ends. Per germline, CDR1 SGHRS and CDR2 YFSETQ. The CDR3 is 13 residues long. Original methodology: Estimates of nucleated cell counts were drawn from the amplification of reference gene primers. Generated by immunoSEQ multiplex PCR, the TCRdb table keeps only in-frame clones and is missing some. V, J and clone size are those of that table, while D and trimming were read from the DNA. The sample comprises roughly 100,000 clones, 91% of which are singletons, and roughly 4.3% rests with the top ten. The TCR originated in a man aged 18 to 30 with acute or convalescent COVID-19. This chain joins TRBV5-1 and TRBJ2-5, with D possibly being TRBD1 (5 bases). Material for sequencing was peripheral blood. CDR3 in DNA: TGCGCCAGCAGCTTGTCGCAGGGAAAGACCCAGTACTTC. This gives the protein CASSLSQGKTQYF.